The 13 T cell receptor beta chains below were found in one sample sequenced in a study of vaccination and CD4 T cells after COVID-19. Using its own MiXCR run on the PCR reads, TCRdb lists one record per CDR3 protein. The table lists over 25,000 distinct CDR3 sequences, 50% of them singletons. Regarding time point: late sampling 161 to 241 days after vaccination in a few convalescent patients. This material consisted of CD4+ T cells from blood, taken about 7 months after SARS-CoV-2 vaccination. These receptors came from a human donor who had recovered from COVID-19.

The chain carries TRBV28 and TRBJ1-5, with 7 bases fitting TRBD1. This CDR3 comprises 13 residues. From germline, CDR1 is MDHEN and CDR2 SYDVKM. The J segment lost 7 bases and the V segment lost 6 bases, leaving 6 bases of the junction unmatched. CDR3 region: CASRRQGSQPQHF. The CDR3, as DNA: TGTGCCAGCAGACGACAGGGATCCCAGCCCCAGCATTTT.

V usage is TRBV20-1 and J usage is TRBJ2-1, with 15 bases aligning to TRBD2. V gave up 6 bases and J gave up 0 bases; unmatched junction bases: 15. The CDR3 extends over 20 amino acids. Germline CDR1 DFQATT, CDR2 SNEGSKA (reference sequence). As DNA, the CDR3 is TGCAGTGCCCCGATCTCCACCGGGACTAGCGGGAGGAACTCCTACAATGAGCAGTTCTTC. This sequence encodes CSAPISTGTSGRNSYNEQFF.

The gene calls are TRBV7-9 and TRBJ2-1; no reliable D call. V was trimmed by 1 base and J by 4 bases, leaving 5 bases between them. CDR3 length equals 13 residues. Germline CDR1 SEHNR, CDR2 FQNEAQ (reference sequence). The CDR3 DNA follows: TGTGCCAGCAGCTTAGGGTTGTACAATGAGCAGTTCTTC. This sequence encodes CASSLGLYNEQFF.

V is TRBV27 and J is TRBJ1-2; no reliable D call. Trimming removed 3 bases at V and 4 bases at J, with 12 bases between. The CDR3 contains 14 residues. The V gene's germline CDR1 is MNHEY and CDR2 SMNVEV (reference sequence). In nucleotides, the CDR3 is TGTGCCAGCAGTTTTAGGGATTGGCGCTATGGCTACACCTTC. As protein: CASSFRDWRYGYTF.

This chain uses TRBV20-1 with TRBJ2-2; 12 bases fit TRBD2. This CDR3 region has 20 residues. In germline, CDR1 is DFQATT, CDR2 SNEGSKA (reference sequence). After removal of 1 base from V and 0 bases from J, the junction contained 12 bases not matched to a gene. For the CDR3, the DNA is TGCAGTGCTAGAGGCGGTCTAGCGGGAGGGCCGAGGGCGAACACCGGGGAGCTGTTTTTT. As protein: CSARGGLAGGPRANTGELFF.

This chain's CDR3 is CASSQSVLSNQPQHF. In nucleotides, the CDR3 is TGTGCCAGCAGCCAATCCGTCCTTAGCAATCAGCCCCAGCATTTT. V gene TRBV16 combines with J gene TRBJ1-5; no reliable D call. V was cut by 0 bases and J by 0 bases, with 6 bases left in between. This CDR3 contains 15 residues. CDR1 is KGHSY and CDR2 is FQNENV in the germline V gene.

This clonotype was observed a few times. CDR3 DNA sequence: TGCAGTGCCAACGGACTGATCTACAATGAGCAGTTCTTC. As protein: CSANGLIYNEQFF. V and J are TRBV20-1 and TRBJ2-1; maybe TRBD2 (5 bases). V dropped 6 bases and J dropped 3 bases, with 12 bases sitting between them. The CDR3 spans 13 residues. Germline values: CDR1 DFQATT, CDR2 SNEGSKA (reference sequence).

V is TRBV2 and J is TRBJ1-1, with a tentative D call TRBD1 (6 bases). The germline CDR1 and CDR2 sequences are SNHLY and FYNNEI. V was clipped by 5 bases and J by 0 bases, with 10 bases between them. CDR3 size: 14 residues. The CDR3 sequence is CASSLGTLNTEAFF. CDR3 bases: TGTGCCAGCAGTCTCGGGACATTGAACACTGAAGCTTTCTTT.

CDR3 DNA sequence: TGTGCCAGCAGTCTAGACAGGGAAACTGAAGCTTTCTTT. Translating gives CASSLDRETEAFF. The J gene is TRBJ1-1, the V gene TRBV28; 7 positions match TRBD1. The CDR3 covers 13 residues. Germline CDR1 is MDHEN and CDR2 is SYDVKM. Trimming removed 5 bases from V and 5 bases from J; junction bases left unmatched: 5.

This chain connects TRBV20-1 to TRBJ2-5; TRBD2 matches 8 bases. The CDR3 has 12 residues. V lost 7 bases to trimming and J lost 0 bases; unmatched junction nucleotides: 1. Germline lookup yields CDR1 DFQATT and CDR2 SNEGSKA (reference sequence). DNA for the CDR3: TGCAGTGTACTAGCGGACCAAGAGACCCAGTACTTC. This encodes CSVLADQETQYF.

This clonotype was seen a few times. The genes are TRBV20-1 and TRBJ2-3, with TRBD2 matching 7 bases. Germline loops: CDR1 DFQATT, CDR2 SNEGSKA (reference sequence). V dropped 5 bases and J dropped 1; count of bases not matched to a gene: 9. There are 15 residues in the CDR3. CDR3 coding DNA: TGCAGTGCTGGTCCTTGGGGAGGGGGCACAGATACGCAGTATTTT. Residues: CSAGPWGGGTDTQYF.

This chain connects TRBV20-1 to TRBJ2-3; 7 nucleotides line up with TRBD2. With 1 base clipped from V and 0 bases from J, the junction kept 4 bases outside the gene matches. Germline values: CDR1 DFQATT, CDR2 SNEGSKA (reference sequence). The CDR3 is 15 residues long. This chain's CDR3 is CSARGQRGSTDTQYF. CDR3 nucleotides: TGCAGTGCTAGAGGACAGCGGGGTAGCACAGATACGCAGTATTTT.

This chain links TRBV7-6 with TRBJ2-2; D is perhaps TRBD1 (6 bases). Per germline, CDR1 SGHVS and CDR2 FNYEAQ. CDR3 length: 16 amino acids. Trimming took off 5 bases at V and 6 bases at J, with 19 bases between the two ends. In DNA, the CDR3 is TGTGCCAGCAGCCCCAGGGGCCAGGGTAGGGCCGGGGAGCTGTTTTTT. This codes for CASSPRGQGRAGELFF.